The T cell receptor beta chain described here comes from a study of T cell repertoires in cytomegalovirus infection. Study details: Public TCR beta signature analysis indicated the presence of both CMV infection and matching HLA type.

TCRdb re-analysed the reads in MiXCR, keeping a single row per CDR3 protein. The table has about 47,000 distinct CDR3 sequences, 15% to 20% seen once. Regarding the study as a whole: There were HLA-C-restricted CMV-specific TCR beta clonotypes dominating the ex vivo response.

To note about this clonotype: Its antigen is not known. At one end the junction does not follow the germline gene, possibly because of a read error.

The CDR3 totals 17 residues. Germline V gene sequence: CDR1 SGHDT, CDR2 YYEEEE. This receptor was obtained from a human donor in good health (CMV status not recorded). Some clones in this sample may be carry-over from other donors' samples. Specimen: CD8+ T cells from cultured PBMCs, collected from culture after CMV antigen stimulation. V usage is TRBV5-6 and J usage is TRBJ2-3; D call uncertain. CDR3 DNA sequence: TGTGACAGCAGCTTGCGTTTCTCCAGGCCAATGGGAGATACGCAGTATTTT. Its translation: CDSSLRFSRPMGDTQYF.